Below, 30 T cell receptor beta chains from the same sample are listed, as sequenced in a study of response to subunit inactivated influenza vaccine. From the RT-PCR reads, TCRdb called clonotypes with MiXCR, one entry per CDR3 protein. The sample includes hundreds of thousands of distinct CDR3 sequences, about 14% of them seen just once. Sequences were derived from PBMCs from blood, sampled around 14 days before vaccination. The receptors come from a man in his fifties or sixties who received an inactivated influenza vaccine.

CDR3 sequence: CASSVGDSPGNTIYF. As DNA, the CDR3 is TGTGCCAGCAGCGTAGGGGACAGTCCTGGAAACACCATATATTTT. The rearrangement uses TRBV9 and TRBJ1-3, with TRBD1 identical over 7 bases. The V gene's germline CDR1 is SGDLS and CDR2 YYNGEE. The CDR3 is 15 amino acids. J lost 2 bases, V lost 0 bases, and 2 bases had no gene match.

V and J are TRBV7-9 and TRBJ1-1; 8 positions match TRBD1. The CDR3 is 14 amino acids. Losses at the gene ends were 2 bases for V and 5 bases for J; bases not matched to a gene: 4. Germline CDR1 SEHNR, CDR2 FQNEAQ (reference sequence). The CDR3 DNA sequence: TGTGCCAGCAGCTTACGGACAGGGAGTACTGAAGCTTTCTTT. Translating gives CASSLRTGSTEAFF.

The chain employs TRBV9 and TRBJ2-7, with 9 bases fitting TRBD1. The CDR3 covers 14 residues. CDR1 and CDR2 (germline): SGDLS, YYNGEE. Germline trimming cut 4 bases from V and 2 bases from J; bases unmatched to any gene: 4. CDR3 sequence reads: CASSSWDRAYEQYF. As DNA, the CDR3 is TGTGCCAGCAGCTCCTGGGACAGGGCCTACGAGCAGTACTTC.

The chain joins TRBV6-5 to TRBJ2-3; D unresolved. V was pared by 4 bases and J by 5 bases, with 13 bases between. Germline V gene sequence: CDR1 MNHEY, CDR2 SVGAGI. This CDR3 is 14 amino acids long. As DNA, the CDR3 is TGTGCCAGCAGTTTAGGGAACTCAAAAGATACGCAGTATTTT. Encoded protein: CASSLGNSKDTQYF.

This chain connects TRBV6-5 to TRBJ2-5; maybe TRBD2 (7 bases). The CDR3 covers 15 residues. Trimming left V 0 bases short and J 6 bases short, with 14 bases between. Germline loops: CDR1 MNHEY, CDR2 SVGAGI. In nucleotides, the CDR3 is TGTGCCAGCAGTTACTCGATCGGGGGGCAACAGACCCAGTACTTC. It translates to CASSYSIGGQQTQYF.

A few counts support this clonotype. The chain combines TRBV3-1 with TRBJ2-2, with TRBD2 identical over 11 bases. V lost 2 bases, J lost 8 bases, and 7 bases stayed unmatched. Per the germline V gene, CDR1 is LGHDT and CDR2 is YNNKEL (reference sequence). This CDR3 has 16 amino acids. In DNA form, the CDR3 reads TGTGCCAGCAGCCAATTTACTAGCGGGGGATCTGGGGAGCTGTTTTTT. It is translated as CASSQFTSGGSGELFF. Variable domain in full (rest from reference TRBV3-1 and TRBJ2-2): DTAVSQTPKYLVTQMGNDKSIKCEQNLGHDTMYWYKQDSKKFLKIMFSYNNKELIINETVPNRFSPKSPDKAHLNLHINSLELGDSAVYFCASSQFTSGGSGELFFGEGSRLTVL.

The V gene is TRBV10-3, the J gene TRBJ2-1; 8 bases fit TRBD2. The junction had 9 bases not matched to a gene; V was cut back by 10 bases and J by 10 bases. This CDR3 has 12 residues. Germline CDR1 and CDR2: ENHRY and SYGVKD. The CDR3 DNA is TGTGCCAGCGGGACTAGTGCAGGGGAGCAGTTCTTC. Its protein product is CASGTSAGEQFF.

This CDR3 is CASSQRGGGSTGELFF. CDR3 bases: TGCGCCAGCAGCCAAAGGGGCGGGGGCAGCACCGGGGAGCTGTTTTTT. The gene calls are TRBV4-1 and TRBJ2-2; tentative D call: TRBD2 (7 bases). Trimming pared 2 bases from V and 4 bases from J, leaving 14 bases between. The CDR3 extends over 16 amino acids. Germline-derived CDR1 and CDR2 are MGHRA and YSYEKL.

The chain joins TRBV7-2 to TRBJ1-6; tentatively, D is TRBD1 (6 bases). The V gene's germline CDR1 is SGHTA and CDR2 FQGNSA. The CDR3 contains 15 residues. Between the trimmed V and J ends, which lost 6 bases and 6 bases, there was a span of 15 bases. CDR3 protein: CASRPSGDPNSPLHF. Written as DNA, the CDR3 is TGTGCCAGCAGACCCTCAGGGGACCCTAATTCACCCCTCCACTTT.

The chain has TRBV18 and TRBJ1-5; D remains ambiguous. The CDR3 contains 14 residues. Looked up from germline, CDR1 is KGHSH and CDR2 is LQKENI. Trimming stripped 1 base from V and 4 bases from J, with 8 bases between. The chain's CDR3 is CASSPQRENQPQHF. CDR3 nucleotides: TGTGCCAGCTCACCACAAAGGGAAAATCAGCCCCAGCATTTT.

This clonotype was seen at least ten times. This chain uses TRBV25-1 with TRBJ2-2; 7 bases align to TRBD1. CDR1 is MGHDK, CDR2 SYGVNS, per germline. The CDR3 is made up of 16 amino acids. The V and J ends lost 3 bases and 1 base, in that order; junction bases with no gene match: 5. CDR3 amino acids: CASSDLTGRNTGELFF. The CDR3 region has the DNA TGTGCCAGCAGTGACCTGACAGGGAGGAACACCGGGGAGCTGTTTTTT.

The chain carries TRBV5-1 and TRBJ2-3; TRBD1 matches 9 bases. Germline assignment: CDR1 SGHRS and CDR2 YFSETQ. The CDR3 is made up of 17 amino acids. V lost 3 bases and J lost 2; bases outside the gene matches: 10. The CDR3 is CASSYNSGTGSTDTQYF. The DNA of the CDR3 is TGCGCCAGCAGCTACAACTCCGGGACAGGGTCCACAGATACGCAGTATTTT. The whole variable domain, remainder taken from reference TRBV5-1 and TRBJ2-3, is KAGVTQTPRYLIKTRGQQVTLSCSPISGHRSVSWYQQTPGQGLQFLFEYFSETQRNKGNFPGRFSGRQFSNSRSEMNVSTLELGDSALYLCASSYNSGTGSTDTQYFGPGTRLTVL.

This clonotype was seen more than once but under ten times. This chain connects TRBV25-1 to TRBJ2-5; D possibly corresponds to TRBD2 (6 bases). V shed 5 bases and J shed 6 bases, with 10 bases lying between them. In germline, CDR1 is MGHDK, CDR2 SYGVNS. The CDR3 sequence is 12 residues long. The CDR3 DNA reads as TGTGCCAGCAGTTCGGGGGTGAAGACCCAGTACTTC. Encoded protein: CASSSGVKTQYF. Supplemented by reference TRBV25-1 and TRBJ2-5, the full variable domain reads EADIYQTPRYLVIGTGKKITLECSQTMGHDKMYWYQQDPGMELHLIHYSYGVNSTEKGDLSSESTVSRIRTEHFPLTLESARPSHTSQYLCASSSGVKTQYFGPGTRLLVL.

This clonotype occurred many times. The V call is TRBV5-1, the J call TRBJ2-2; D remains ambiguous. The germline V and J ends were trimmed by 2 bases and 0 bases, with 5 bases remaining between them. The length of the CDR3 is 14 residues. Germline V lookup: CDR1 SGHRS, CDR2 YFSETQ. CDR3 in amino acids: CASSFRTNTGELFF. In DNA, the CDR3 is TGCGCCAGCAGCTTCAGGACGAACACCGGGGAGCTGTTTTTT.

This chain connects TRBV6-2 or TRBV6-3 to TRBJ1-1; possibly TRBD1 for D (5 bases). The V and J ends lost 7 bases and 0 bases respectively, with 15 bases between them. Germline-derived CDR1 and CDR2 are MNHEY and SVGEGT. The CDR3 spans 15 residues. The CDR3 is CASTSQATMNTEAFF. The DNA of the CDR3 is TGTGCCAGCACGTCACAGGCGACTATGAACACTGAAGCTTTCTTT.

The V call is TRBV29-1, the J call TRBJ1-5; D is possibly TRBD1 (5 bases). There are 14 residues in the CDR3. V dropped 6 bases and J dropped 7 bases, with 19 bases sitting between them. Per germline, CDR1 SQVTM and CDR2 ANQGSEA. The CDR3 DNA reads TGCAGCGTCGCCCCAGGAGGGACTGGGCAGCCCCAGCATTTT. It is translated as CSVAPGGTGQPQHF.

The chain has TRBV4-1 and TRBJ1-2; D remains unclear. Germline V lookup: CDR1 MGHRA, CDR2 YSYEKL. The CDR3 sequence is 16 residues long. The V end was cut by 0 bases, the J end by 0 bases, with 11 bases between. CDR3 region: CASSQDMPRANYGYTF. The DNA for the CDR3 is TGCGCCAGCAGCCAAGATATGCCGAGAGCTAACTATGGCTACACCTTC.

The V call is TRBV6-2 or TRBV6-3, the J call TRBJ2-2; perhaps D is TRBD1 or TRBD2 (6 bases each). Germline CDR1 is MNHEY and CDR2 is SVGEGT. The CDR3 is 16 residues long. With 10 bases removed from V and 2 bases from J, the gap between germline ends came to 20 bases. This chain's CDR3 is CATDRSGAINTGELFF. For the CDR3, the DNA is TGTGCCACCGATAGGTCGGGGGCCATCAACACCGGGGAGCTGTTTTTT.

This clonotype was detected only a few times. This chain joins TRBV12-3 or TRBV12-4 and TRBJ2-1; 9 bases align to TRBD2. J gave up 0 bases and V 5 bases, and 8 bases lay outside the gene matches. The CDR3 has 17 amino acids. CDR3 bases: TGTGCCAGCAGTCCGACTAGCGGCCTCAGCTCCTACAATGAGCAGTTCTTC. It translates to CASSPTSGLSSYNEQFF.

In its sample, this clonotype was seen a few times. The chain couples TRBV11-2 to TRBJ2-7; weak D call: TRBD2 (5 bases). This CDR3 is built from 14 residues. Germline-derived CDR1 and CDR2 are SGHAT and FQNNGV. V was pared by 0 bases and J by 5 bases, with 11 bases between. CDR3 nucleotides: TGTGCCAGCAGCTTAGATCTCTCCGGGAACGAGCAGTACTTC. Residues: CASSLDLSGNEQYF. Drawing the rest from reference TRBV11-2 and TRBJ2-7, the complete variable domain is EAGVAQSPRYKIIEKRQSVAFWCNPISGHATLYWYQQILGQGPKLLIQFQNNGVVDDSQLPKDRFSAERLKGVDSTLKIQPAKLEDSAVYLCASSLDLSGNEQYFGPGTRLTVT.

This clonotype occurred a few times. The chain joins TRBV20-1 to TRBJ2-5, with 9 bases matching TRBD2. Germline trimming cut 5 bases from V and 3 bases from J; bases unmatched to any gene: 7. Germline V gene data show CDR1 as DFQATT and CDR2 as SNEGSKA (reference sequence). CDR3 size: 14 residues. The CDR3 spells CSAPRGLAEETQYF. The CDR3 DNA reads TGCAGTGCTCCTAGGGGACTAGCAGAAGAGACCCAGTACTTC.

V gene TRBV20-1 combines with J gene TRBJ2-5, with unresolved D. CDR1 and CDR2 (germline): DFQATT, SNEGSKA (reference sequence). This CDR3 has 13 amino acids. The V end was cut by 4 bases, the J end by 2 bases, with 11 bases between. The CDR3: CSAKVEKQETQYF. CDR3 nucleotide sequence: TGCAGTGCTAAAGTTGAGAAGCAAGAGACCCAGTACTTC.

J is TRBJ2-7 and V is TRBV7-8; D is tentatively TRBD1 or TRBD2 (6 bases each). The CDR3 loop spans 15 amino acids. The V end lost 1 base, the J end lost 7 bases, and 17 bases lay between the germline ends. Per germline, CDR1 SGHVS and CDR2 FQNEAQ. DNA of the CDR3: TGTGCCAGCAGCTTAGATTGGGGGCCCCGGGGGGAGCAGTACTTC. This sequence encodes CASSLDWGPRGEQYF.

This clonotype was picked up a small number of times. The J gene is TRBJ2-2, the V gene TRBV28; 14 bases align to TRBD2. Trimming cost V 10 bases and J 6 bases; bases outside gene matches: 16. Germline V CDR1 and CDR2: MDHEN, SYDVKM. The CDR3 runs 18 residues. The CDR3 DNA follows: TGTGCCACTTCGACTAGCGGGGGGGCCGTTTTTTATTCCGGGGAGCTGTTTTTT. As protein: CATSTSGGAVFYSGELFF.

This chain uses TRBV20-1 with TRBJ2-7; maybe TRBD2 (6 bases). The V and J ends lost 7 bases and 7 bases respectively, with 17 bases between them. Per the germline V gene, CDR1 is DFQATT and CDR2 is SNEGSKA (reference sequence). This CDR3 has 12 amino acids. The CDR3: CSGSRDGGEQYF. The CDR3 nucleotides are TGCAGTGGTAGCCGGGACGGAGGGGAGCAGTACTTC.

This clonotype was seen a handful of times. The chain couples TRBV20-1 to TRBJ1-2, with no clear D. V was pared by 6 bases and J by 7 bases, with 18 bases between. The length of the CDR3 is 13 residues. Per the germline V gene, CDR1 is DFQATT and CDR2 is SNEGSKA (reference sequence). CDR3 loop: CSAKTGLQGGYTF. The CDR3, as DNA: TGCAGTGCAAAAACGGGCCTCCAAGGTGGCTACACCTTC.

This chain connects TRBV15 to TRBJ1-1; D gene unclear. Germline V gene sequence: CDR1 LNHNV, CDR2 YYDKDF (reference sequence). The CDR3 is made up of 16 amino acids. V shed 0 bases and J shed 0 bases, with 11 bases lying between them. In DNA, the CDR3 is TGTGCCACCAGCAGAGATAAAGGGTTGGTGAACACTGAAGCTTTCTTT. It is translated as CATSRDKGLVNTEAFF. Full variable domain (outside the CDR3, taken from reference TRBV15 and TRBJ1-1): DAMVIQNPRYQVTQFGKPVTLSCSQTLNHNVMYWYQQKSSQAPKLLFHYYDKDFNNEADTPDNFQSRRPNTSFCFLDIRSPGLGDTAMYLCATSRDKGLVNTEAFFGQGTRLTVV.

This clonotype was seen more than once but under ten times. The genes are TRBV27 and TRBJ2-1; 11 positions match TRBD2. The trim removed 7 bases at V and 9 bases at J, leaving 8 bases unmatched. The CDR3 spans 14 residues. CDR1 is MNHEY and CDR2 is SMNVEV in the germline V gene (reference sequence). The CDR3 DNA sequence: TGTGCCAGCACATCTAGCGGGGGGTTTGCTGAGCAGTTCTTC. It specifies CASTSSGGFAEQFF.

CDR3 loop: CASSLAAWGGEQYF. For the CDR3, the DNA is TGTGCCAGCAGCTTAGCGGCTTGGGGAGGCGAGCAGTACTTC. The rearrangement links TRBV7-2 to TRBJ2-7, with D maybe TRBD2 (6 bases). The CDR3 extends over 14 amino acids. The germline V gene has CDR1 SGHTA and CDR2 FQGNSA. V dropped 0 bases and J dropped 6 bases, with 12 bases sitting between them.

This clonotype was observed a handful of times. The J gene is TRBJ2-3, the V gene TRBV3-1, with TRBD1 matching 8 bases. The J segment lost 1 base and the V segment lost 3 bases, leaving 3 bases of the junction unmatched. CDR3 size: 15 residues. CDR1 and CDR2 from the germline V gene are LGHDT and YNNKEL (reference sequence). The CDR3 loop is CASSQPDRGTDTQYF. The CDR3, as DNA: TGTGCCAGCAGCCAGCCGGACAGGGGCACAGATACGCAGTATTTT.